This T cell receptor beta chain is drawn from a study of blood T cell repertoires in COVID-19. Study overall: The origin of the acute and convalescent COVID-19 samples was the United States, Italy and Spain. Sample material is recorded as cDNA or gDNA derived from T cells, B-cell-depleted T cells, or PBMCs.

This CDR3 is built from 15 residues. The V gene's germline CDR1 is SNHLY and CDR2 FYNNEI. V gave up 5 bases and J gave up 2 bases; unmatched junction bases: 8. TCRdb keeps only in-frame clones here, not all; method: immunoSEQ multiplex PCR. The data contain approximately 100,000 clones, 87% of them seen just once; the ten biggest clones take up more than 4.5%. The chain employs TRBV2 and TRBJ1-2; 7 positions match TRBD1. This clonotype originated in a man in his sixties or seventies with acute or convalescent COVID-19. The sample taken for sequencing was peripheral blood. CDR3 amino acids: CASSPDRDRNYGYTF. In DNA form, the CDR3 reads TGTGCCAGCAGTCCTGACAGGGATAGGAACTATGGCTACACCTTC. Full variable domain (outside the CDR3, taken from reference TRBV2 and TRBJ1-2): EPEVTQTPSHQVTQMGQEVILRCVPISNHLYFYWYRQILGQKVEFLVSFYNNEISEKSEIFDDQFSVERPDGSNFTLKIRSTKLEDSAMYFCASSPDRDRNYGYTFGSGTRLTVV.